A selection of T cell receptor beta chains follows, all from one sample in a study of blood T cell repertoires in COVID-19. The repertoire was sequenced with immunoSEQ multiplex PCR; TCRdb's copy has only in-frame clones and lacks some. Found here are about 150,000 clones, roughly 78% of them singletons; the top ten hold around 1.7%. The sample was peripheral blood. The receptors were sampled from an elderly man with acute or convalescent COVID-19. Both conserved end residues are part of each CDR3. Fields, in order: D gene, clone size, J gene, V gene, CDR3 protein, CDR3 DNA. D genes are given only for firm matches. Only some rows state a clone size, as once, few, many or a class for expanded clones.

>TRBD1|-|TRBJ2-7|TRBV30
CAWSVTGAYEQYF
TGTGCCTGGAGTGTGACAGGGGCCTACGAGCAGTACTTC
>-|-|TRBJ1-2|TRBV5-4
CASSSGQIYGYTF
TGTGCCAGCAGCTCCGGACAAATCTATGGCTACACCTTC
>TRBD1|-|TRBJ1-4|TRBV3-1/TRBV3-2
CATSDRGLRTNEKLFF
TGTGCCACCTCGGACAGGGGGCTCCGAACTAATGAAAAACTGTTTTTT
>TRBD1|-|TRBJ2-5|TRBV24-1
CATSDPTRQGGETQYF
TGTGCCACCAGTGATCCCACTAGACAGGGTGGGGAGACCCAGTACTTC
>TRBD1|-|TRBJ1-3|TRBV6-2/TRBV6-3
CASSSGTAGNTIYF
TGTGCCAGCAGTTCCGGGACAGCAGGAAACACCATATATTTT
>-|-|TRBJ2-5|TRBV30
CAWSVLQGRETQYF
TGTGCCTGGAGTGTACTCCAGGGTAGGGAGACCCAGTACTTC
>-|-|TRBJ1-1|TRBV3-1/TRBV3-2
CASNPRSTGIPFF
TGTGCCAGCAACCCGAGGTCTACAGGGATCCCTTTCTTT
>-|many|TRBJ1-1|TRBV12-3/TRBV12-4
CASRPDRYTEAFF
TGTGCCAGCAGACCAGACAGATACACTGAAGCTTTCTTT
>TRBD1|few|TRBJ1-6|TRBV6-2/TRBV6-3
CASSIRTGNNSPLHF
TGTGCCAGCAGTATCCGGACAGGGAATAATTCACCCCTCCACTTT
>-|-|TRBJ1-5|TRBV6-5
CASSPERVYQPQHF
TGTGCCAGCAGTCCAGAGAGGGTTTATCAGCCCCAGCATTTT
>-|-|TRBJ2-2|TRBV5-6
CASSPWNTGELFF
TGTGCCAGCAGCCCGTGGAACACCGGGGAGCTGTTTTTT
>TRBD2|-|TRBJ2-3|TRBV3-1/TRBV3-2
CASSQDWIAGPTDTQYF
TGTGCCAGCAGCCAAGATTGGATAGCGGGGCCCACAGATACGCAGTATTTT
>TRBD2|few|TRBJ2-3|TRBV27
CASSLRSGAVDTQYF
TGTGCCAGCAGTTTACGGAGCGGGGCGGTAGATACGCAGTATTTT
>-|-|TRBJ1-2|TRBV28
CASSPSLTEGYTF
TGTGCCAGCAGCCCCTCTCTAACGGAGGGCTACACCTTC
>-|few|TRBJ1-2|TRBV4-3
CASSQGSSLPAGGYTF
TGCGCCAGCAGCCAAGGTTCCTCCCTACCCGCTGGTGGCTACACCTTC
>-|-|TRBJ2-1|TRBV12-3/TRBV12-4
CASSPGGPSEQFF
TGTGCCAGCAGTCCAGGGGGGCCCAGTGAGCAGTTCTTC
>-|-|TRBJ1-1|TRBV29-1
CSVMDQGGTEAFF
TGCAGCGTGATGGACCAGGGAGGGACTGAAGCTTTCTTT
>TRBD1|-|TRBJ1-2|TRBV5-5
CASSLYLDRATGGYTF
TGTGCCAGCAGCTTGTATTTAGACAGGGCTACGGGTGGCTACACCTTC
>TRBD1|-|TRBJ1-2|TRBV19
CASTDTGGDRYGYTF
TGTGCCAGTACCGATACAGGGGGCGATAGGTATGGCTACACCTTC
>-|once|TRBJ2-2|TRBV28
CASRFLQGTGTGELFF
TGTGCCAGCCGGTTCCTGCAGGGGACGGGCACCGGGGAGCTGTTTTTT
>-|-|TRBJ1-4|TRBV7-9
CASTIAGGMGEKLFF
TGTGCCAGCACTATTGCGGGGGGCATGGGTGAAAAACTGTTTTTT
>TRBD1|-|TRBJ1-3|TRBV11-2
CASSYWSRQGSFSGNTIYF
TGTGCCAGCAGCTACTGGTCCCGACAGGGAAGCTTCTCTGGAAACACCATATATTTT
>TRBD2|-|TRBJ2-5|TRBV7-6
CASSLAAGRGETQYF
TGTGCCAGCAGCTTAGCTGCGGGGAGGGGAGAGACCCAGTACTTC
>-|-|TRBJ1-6|TRBV4-2
CAAGRSFDSPLHF
TGTGCCGCTGGGAGGAGTTTCGATTCACCCCTCCACTTT
>TRBD2|once|TRBJ2-1|TRBV6-6
CASSPALGRAGGRNNEQFF
TGTGCCAGCAGTCCCGCCTTGGGTCGGGCGGGGGGGCGGAACAATGAGCAGTTCTTC
>-|once|TRBJ2-3|TRBV29-1
CSVGTTSTDTQYF
TGCAGCGTTGGGACAACTAGCACAGATACGCAGTATTTT
>-|-|TRBJ1-5|TRBV7-8
CASSLVPPGGRGGQPQHF
TGTGCCAGCAGCTTAGTACCCCCCGGAGGGAGGGGAGGTCAGCCCCAGCATTTT
>TRBD1|-|TRBJ1-2|TRBV18
CASSPDRGDYGYTF
TGTGCCAGCTCACCAGACAGGGGGGACTATGGCTACACCTTC
>-|-|TRBJ2-7|TRBV7-9
CASSLSVGLSEQYF
TGTGCCAGCAGCTTATCGGTCGGTTTGTCCGAGCAGTACTTC
>-|-|TRBJ2-1|TRBV12-5
CASGLPHPGSEQFF
TGTGCTAGTGGTTTGCCACACCCGGGTAGTGAGCAGTTCTTC
>-|-|TRBJ2-7|TRBV5-1
CASSLGGGALSEQYF
TGCGCCAGCAGCTTGGGTGGGGGGGCTCTGTCCGAGCAGTACTTC
>-|-|TRBJ1-1|TRBV3-1/TRBV3-2
CASSQVQGHTEAFF
TGTGCCAGCAGCCAGGTACAGGGCCACACTGAAGCTTTCTTT
>TRBD1|-|TRBJ2-1|TRBV20-1
CSASKGTGYNEQFF
TGCAGTGCTAGTAAGGGGACAGGGTACAATGAGCAGTTCTTC
>TRBD1|-|TRBJ1-1|TRBV5-4
CASSEGTAQNRGAFF
TGTGCCAGCAGCGAGGGGACAGCACAAAACCGGGGAGCTTTCTTT
>-|-|TRBJ2-5|TRBV21-1
CASSKYRTSGGRQETQYF
TGTGCCAGCAGCAAATACAGGACTAGCGGGGGACGACAAGAGACCCAGTACTTC
>-|-|TRBJ1-5|TRBV7-2
CASSSLTDLPQHF
TGTGCCAGCAGCTCGCTGACAGATCTGCCCCAGCATTTT
>TRBD1|-|TRBJ1-4|TRBV2
CASRVPGQGRSGEKLFF
TGTGCCAGCAGGGTCCCGGGACAGGGGAGGTCGGGCGAAAAACTGTTTTTT
>-|-|TRBJ2-2|TRBV27
CASSFSGWGGELFF
TGTGCCAGCAGTTTCTCAGGGTGGGGCGGGGAGCTGTTTTTT
>TRBD1|-|TRBJ2-2|TRBV6-2/TRBV6-3
CASSYIKSGTGSTGELFF
TGTGCCAGCAGTTACATCAAGTCAGGGACAGGGAGCACCGGGGAGCTGTTTTTT
>TRBD1|few|TRBJ2-1|TRBV7-2
CASSPWTGGNEQFF
TGTGCCAGCAGCCCTTGGACAGGGGGGAATGAGCAGTTCTTC
>TRBD1|-|TRBJ1-6|TRBV6-5
CASRVTGTGSTPLHF
TGTGCCAGCAGAGTTACAGGGACAGGGTCTACACCCCTCCACTTT
>-|-|TRBJ2-7|TRBV4-1
CASSLGNTGEQYF
TGCGCCAGCAGCCTCGGCAATACGGGGGAGCAGTACTTC
>TRBD1|-|TRBJ2-3|TRBV5-1
CASLGQVGTDTQYF
TGCGCCAGCCTTGGACAGGTGGGTACAGATACGCAGTATTTT
>TRBD1|-|TRBJ1-6|TRBV30
CAWRGTGNSPLHF
TGTGCCTGGAGGGGGACAGGGAATTCACCCCTCCACTTT
>TRBD1|-|TRBJ1-1|TRBV24-1
CATSDPRQGNTEAFF
TGTGCCACCAGTGATCCCAGACAGGGGAACACTGAAGCTTTCTTT
>-|few|TRBJ1-4|TRBV3-1/TRBV3-2
CASSQNAGGTEKLFF
TGTGCCAGCAGCCAAAACGCCGGGGGGACAGAAAAACTGTTTTTT
>TRBD2|-|TRBJ2-1|TRBV18
CASSPPGGNEQFF
TGTGCCAGCTCACCACCGGGGGGGAATGAGCAGTTCTTC
>-|-|TRBJ2-3|TRBV7-9
CASSSSTDTQYF
TGTGCCAGCAGCTCTAGCACAGATACGCAGTATTTT
>-|-|TRBJ2-3|TRBV14
CASSAQRDTQYF
TGTGCCAGCAGCGCCCAGCGGGATACGCAGTATTTT
>TRBD1|-|TRBJ1-2|TRBV7-9
CASSRGQGDGYTF
TGTGCCAGCAGCCGAGGACAGGGGGATGGCTACACCTTC
>-|-|TRBJ1-1|TRBV6-4
CASRAQPNTEAFF
TGTGCCAGCAGGGCACAGCCGAACACTGAAGCTTTCTTT
>-|few|TRBJ1-1|TRBV5-4
CASSWVGGGTEAFF
TGTGCCAGCAGCTGGGTGGGGGGAGGAACTGAAGCTTTCTTT
>TRBD1|-|TRBJ2-2|TRBV5-6
CASSLGGGNTGELFF
TGTGCCAGCAGCTTGGGAGGGGGCAACACCGGGGAGCTGTTTTTT
>TRBD2|-|TRBJ2-3|TRBV30
CAWTRGGGYTDTQYF
TGTGCCTGGACCCGTGGCGGGGGGTACACAGATACGCAGTATTTT
>TRBD2|few|TRBJ2-1|TRBV5-1
CASSHPQPTSGVSYNEQFF
TGCGCCAGCAGCCACCCGCAACCGACTAGCGGGGTATCCTACAATGAGCAGTTCTTC
>-|-|TRBJ2-2|TRBV24-1
CATSDFSGELFF
TGTGCCACCAGTGATTTTAGCGGGGAGCTGTTTTTT
>-|-|TRBJ2-2|TRBV7-9
CASSLVSAGELFF
TGTGCCAGCAGCTTAGTCTCCGCCGGGGAGCTGTTTTTT